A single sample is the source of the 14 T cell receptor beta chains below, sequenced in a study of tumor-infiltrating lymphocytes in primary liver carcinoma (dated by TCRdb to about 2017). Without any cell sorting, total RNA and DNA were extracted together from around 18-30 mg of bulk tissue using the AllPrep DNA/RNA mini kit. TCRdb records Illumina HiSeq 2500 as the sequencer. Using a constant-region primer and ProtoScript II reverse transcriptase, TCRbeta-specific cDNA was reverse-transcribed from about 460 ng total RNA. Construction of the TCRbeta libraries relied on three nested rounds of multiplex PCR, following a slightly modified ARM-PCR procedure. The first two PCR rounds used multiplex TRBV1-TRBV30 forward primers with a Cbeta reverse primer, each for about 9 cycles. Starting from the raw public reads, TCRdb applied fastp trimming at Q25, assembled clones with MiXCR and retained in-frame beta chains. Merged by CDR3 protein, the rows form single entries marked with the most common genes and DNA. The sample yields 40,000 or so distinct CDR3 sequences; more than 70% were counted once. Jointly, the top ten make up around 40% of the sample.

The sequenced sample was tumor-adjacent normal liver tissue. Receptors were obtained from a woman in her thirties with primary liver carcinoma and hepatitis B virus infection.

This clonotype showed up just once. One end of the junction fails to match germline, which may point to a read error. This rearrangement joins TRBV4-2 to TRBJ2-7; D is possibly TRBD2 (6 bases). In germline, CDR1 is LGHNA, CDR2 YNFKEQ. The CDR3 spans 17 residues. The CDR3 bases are TGTACCAGCAGCCAAGGTTCTAGCGAATACTACTCCTACGAGCAGTATTTC. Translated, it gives CTSSQGSSEYYSYEQYF.

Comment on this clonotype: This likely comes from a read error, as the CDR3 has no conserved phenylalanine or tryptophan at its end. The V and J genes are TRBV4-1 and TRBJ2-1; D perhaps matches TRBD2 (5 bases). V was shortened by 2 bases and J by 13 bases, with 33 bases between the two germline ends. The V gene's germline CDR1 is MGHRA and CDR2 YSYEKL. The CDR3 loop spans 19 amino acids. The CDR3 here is CASSQLNPSTNGMALQQFL. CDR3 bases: TGCGCCAGCAGCCAATTAAACCCCTCGACTAACGGGATGGCCCTTCAACAGTTCCTC.

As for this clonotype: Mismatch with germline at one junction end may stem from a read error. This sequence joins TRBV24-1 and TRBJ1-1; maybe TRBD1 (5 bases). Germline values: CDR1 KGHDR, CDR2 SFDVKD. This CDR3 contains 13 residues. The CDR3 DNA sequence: TGTACCACCAGTCGCAGGGAGCAAACTGAAGCTTTCTTT. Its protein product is CTTSRREQTEAFF.

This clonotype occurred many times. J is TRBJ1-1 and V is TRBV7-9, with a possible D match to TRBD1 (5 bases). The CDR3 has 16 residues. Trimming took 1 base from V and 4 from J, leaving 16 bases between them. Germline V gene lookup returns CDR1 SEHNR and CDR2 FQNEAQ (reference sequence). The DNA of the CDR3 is TGTGCCAGCAGCTTAGGGGGATTGGGGGGGGGCACTGAAGCTTTCTTT. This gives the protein CASSLGGLGGGTEAFF.

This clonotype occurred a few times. This chain's CDR3 is CASSLGREGNIQYF. The CDR3 region has the DNA TGTGCCAGCAGTTTAGGGCGGGAGGGGAACATTCAGTACTTC. The V and J genes are TRBV12-3 or TRBV12-4 and TRBJ2-4; 9 nucleotides align to TRBD2. The CDR3 sequence is 14 residues long. Trimming at V came to 1 base and at J to 7 bases, leaving 2 bases not matched to a gene.

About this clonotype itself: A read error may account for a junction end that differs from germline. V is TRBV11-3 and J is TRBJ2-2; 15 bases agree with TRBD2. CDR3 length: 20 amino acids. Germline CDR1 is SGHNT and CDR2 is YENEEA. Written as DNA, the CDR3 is TGTGCCAGCTGCTTATGCCGGACTAGCGGGAGGGCCGGAAAAGGCGGGGAGTTGTTTTTT. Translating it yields CASCLCRTSGRAGKGGELFF.

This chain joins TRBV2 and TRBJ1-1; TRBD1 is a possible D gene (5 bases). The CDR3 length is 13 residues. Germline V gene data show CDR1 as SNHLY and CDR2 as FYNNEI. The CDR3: CVSRDQANTEAFF. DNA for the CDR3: TGTGTTAGCAGGGACCAGGCGAACACTGAAGCTTTCTTT.

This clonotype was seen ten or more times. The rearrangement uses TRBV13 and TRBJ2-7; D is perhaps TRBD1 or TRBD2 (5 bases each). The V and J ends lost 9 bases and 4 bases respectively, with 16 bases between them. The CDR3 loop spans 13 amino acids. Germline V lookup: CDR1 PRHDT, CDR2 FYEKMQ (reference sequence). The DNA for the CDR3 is TGTGCCAGTAAGATCATGGGACCATACGAGCAGTACTTC. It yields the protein CASKIMGPYEQYF.

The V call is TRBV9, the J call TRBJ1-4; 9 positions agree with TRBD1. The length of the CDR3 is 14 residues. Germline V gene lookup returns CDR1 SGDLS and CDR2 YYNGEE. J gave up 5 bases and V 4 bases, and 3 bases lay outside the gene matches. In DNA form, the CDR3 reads TGTGCCAGCAGCCGACAGGGGGTAAATGAAAAACTGTTTTTT. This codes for CASSRQGVNEKLFF. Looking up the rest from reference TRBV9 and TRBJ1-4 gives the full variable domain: DSGVTQTPKHLITATGQRVTLRCSPRSGDLSVYWYQQSLDQGLQFLIQYYNGEERAKGNILERFSAQQFPDLHSELNLSSLELGDSALYFCASSRQGVNEKLFFGSGTQLSVL.

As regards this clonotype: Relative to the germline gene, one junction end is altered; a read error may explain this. The CDR3 loop is CACSTYPGSKETHYF. CDR3 nucleotides: TGTGCCTGCAGCACCTACCCCGGGAGCAAAGAGACCCATTACTTC. The chain has TRBV12-3 or TRBV12-4 and TRBJ2-5, with a possible D match to TRBD2 (6 bases). The CDR3 spans 15 residues.

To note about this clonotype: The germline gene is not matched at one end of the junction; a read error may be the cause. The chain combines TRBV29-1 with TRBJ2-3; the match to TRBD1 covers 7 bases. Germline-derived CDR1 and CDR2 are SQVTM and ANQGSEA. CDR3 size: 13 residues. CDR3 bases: TGCAGCGTTGTAGTGGATGGGACAGATACACAGTATTTT. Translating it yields CSVVVDGTDTQYF.

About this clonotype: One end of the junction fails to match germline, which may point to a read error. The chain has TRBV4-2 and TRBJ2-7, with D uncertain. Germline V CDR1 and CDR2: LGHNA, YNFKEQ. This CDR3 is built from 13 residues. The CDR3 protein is CTSSQPGEYGQYF. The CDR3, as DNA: TGTACCAGCAGCCAACCAGGCGAGTACGGGCAGTACTTC.

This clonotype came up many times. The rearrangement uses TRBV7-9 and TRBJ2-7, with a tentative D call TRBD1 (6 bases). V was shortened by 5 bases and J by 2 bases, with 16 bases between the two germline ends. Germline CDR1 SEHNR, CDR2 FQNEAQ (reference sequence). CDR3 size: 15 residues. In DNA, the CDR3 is TGTGCCAGCAGCCCCTCCGGGACACATGCCTACGAGCAGTACTTC. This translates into CASSPSGTHAYEQYF. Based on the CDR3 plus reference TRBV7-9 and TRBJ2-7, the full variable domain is DTGVSQNPRHKITKRGQNVTFRCDPISEHNRLYWYRQTLGQGPEFLTYFQNEAQLEKSRLLSDRFSAERPKGSFSTLEIQRTEQGDSAMYLCASSPSGTHAYEQYFGPGTRLTVT.

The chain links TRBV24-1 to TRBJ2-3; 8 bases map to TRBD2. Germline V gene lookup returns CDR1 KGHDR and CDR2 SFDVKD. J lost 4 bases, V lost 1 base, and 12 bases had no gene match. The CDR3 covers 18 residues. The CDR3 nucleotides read TGTGCCACCAGTGATTTTGAGGCTGGTAGCGGGACGTCAGATACGCAGTATTTT. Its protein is CATSDFEAGSGTSDTQYF.